These T cell receptor beta chains were read from a single sample in a study of blood T cell repertoires in COVID-19. TCRdb's table, derived via immunoSEQ multiplex PCR, lists solely in-frame clones and lacks some. The sample lists 230,000 or so clones, roughly 85% occurring once. The sequenced sample was PBMCs or T cells enriched from blood (not recorded which). The source is a woman aged 40 to 55 with acute COVID-19. Each CDR3 is given with its conserved first and last residue. The D gene is left open where the match is weak. Only some rows state a clone size, as once, few, many or a class for expanded clones.

V gene: TRBV6-5; J gene: TRBJ1-1; clone size: .; D gene: .; CDR3 DNA: TGTGCCAGCAGATTAGCAGGGCTCGGGTTCACTGAAGCTTTCTTT; CDR3 protein: CASRLAGLGFTEAFF
V gene: TRBV29-1; J gene: TRBJ1-1; clone size: .; D gene: TRBD1; CDR3 DNA: TGCAGCGTTGGACAGGGGGACACTGAAGCTTTCTTT; CDR3 protein: CSVGQGDTEAFF
V gene: TRBV29-1; J gene: TRBJ2-1; clone size: .; D gene: TRBD2; CDR3 DNA: TGCAGCGTTGAAGGCGGGGCTAGCGGGGGGAATGAGCAGTTCTTC; CDR3 protein: CSVEGGASGGNEQFF
V gene: TRBV5-1; J gene: TRBJ1-2; clone size: few; D gene: TRBD1; CDR3 DNA: TGCGCCAGCAGCTATGGACAGGCCACCTATGGCTACACCTTC; CDR3 protein: CASSYGQATYGYTF
V gene: TRBV5-1; J gene: TRBJ2-2; clone size: .; D gene: .; CDR3 DNA: TGCGCCAGCAGTACGGGACAAAGGACCGGGGAGCTGTTTTTT; CDR3 protein: CASSTGQRTGELFF
V gene: TRBV5-5; J gene: TRBJ1-5; clone size: .; D gene: TRBD1; CDR3 DNA: TGTGCCAGCAGCGAAACCGGGACAGGGGGCTCGGGACAGCCCCAGCATTTT; CDR3 protein: CASSETGTGGSGQPQHF
V gene: TRBV15; J gene: TRBJ2-3; clone size: .; D gene: TRBD1; CDR3 DNA: TGTGCCACCAGCAGAGTACAGGGGGCCCGACTTTTCACAGATACGCAGTATTTT; CDR3 protein: CATSRVQGARLFTDTQYF
V gene: TRBV12-3/TRBV12-4; J gene: TRBJ2-7; clone size: .; D gene: .; CDR3 DNA: TGTGCCAGCAGTCGCTATTCCGAGCAGTACTTC; CDR3 protein: CASSRYSEQYF
V gene: TRBV7-9; J gene: TRBJ1-2; clone size: once; D gene: TRBD1; CDR3 DNA: TGTGCCAGCAGCTCACGACAGGGTTTGGATGGCTACACCTTC; CDR3 protein: CASSSRQGLDGYTF
V gene: TRBV4-2; J gene: TRBJ1-2; clone size: .; D gene: TRBD1; CDR3 DNA: TGTGCCAGCAGCCAAGGTAGGGGGCTCCGCTATGGCTACACCTTC; CDR3 protein: CASSQGRGLRYGYTF
V gene: TRBV5-8; J gene: TRBJ1-2; clone size: .; D gene: TRBD1; CDR3 DNA: TGTGCCAGCAGCCCAGGGGGATATGGCTACACCTTC; CDR3 protein: CASSPGGYGYTF
V gene: TRBV2; J gene: TRBJ2-2; clone size: .; D gene: .; CDR3 DNA: TGTGCCAGCAGTGTTTTGGCGGGAAGCGGGGAGCTGTTTTTT; CDR3 protein: CASSVLAGSGELFF
V gene: TRBV27; J gene: TRBJ1-2; clone size: few; D gene: TRBD1; CDR3 DNA: TGTGCCAGCAGTGGACTCTGGACAGGGGACTATGGCTACACCTTC; CDR3 protein: CASSGLWTGDYGYTF
V gene: TRBV29-1; J gene: TRBJ1-2; clone size: .; D gene: .; CDR3 DNA: TGCAGCGTCGATAAGGCAGCGAATTCCTATGGCTACACCTTC; CDR3 protein: CSVDKAANSYGYTF
V gene: TRBV21-1; J gene: TRBJ2-3; clone size: .; D gene: .; CDR3 DNA: TGTGCCAGCAGCAAACTCGGGGGGGCAACAGATACGCAGTATTTT; CDR3 protein: CASSKLGGATDTQYF
V gene: TRBV7-9; J gene: TRBJ2-7; clone size: .; D gene: .; CDR3 DNA: TGTGCCAGCAGCCCCGACCCAGCTGGGCACTTCACTTACGAGCAGTACTTC; CDR3 protein: CASSPDPAGHFTYEQYF
V gene: TRBV5-1; J gene: TRBJ2-3; clone size: once; D gene: .; CDR3 DNA: TGCGCCAGCAGCAGGACAGGCGGGGGCACAGATACGCAGTATTTT; CDR3 protein: CASSRTGGGTDTQYF
V gene: TRBV9; J gene: TRBJ1-6; clone size: .; D gene: .; CDR3 DNA: TGTGCCAGCAGCGTAGGGCAGCGGGAAGGTCCACCCCTCCACTTT; CDR3 protein: CASSVGQREGPPLHF
V gene: TRBV5-1; J gene: TRBJ1-2; clone size: .; D gene: TRBD1; CDR3 DNA: TGCGCCAGCAGCGCGAGGACAGGGGATGGCTACACCTTC; CDR3 protein: CASSARTGDGYTF
V gene: TRBV7-9; J gene: TRBJ1-1; clone size: .; D gene: .; CDR3 DNA: TGTGCCAGCAGGCCTCCCAGATCGGGAGGCACTGAAGCTTTCTTT; CDR3 protein: CASRPPRSGGTEAFF
V gene: TRBV18; J gene: TRBJ1-4; clone size: .; D gene: .; CDR3 DNA: TGTGCCAGCTCACCTGGGGCCGGAAGCGAAAAACTGTTTTTT; CDR3 protein: CASSPGAGSEKLFF
V gene: TRBV27; J gene: TRBJ1-2; clone size: .; D gene: .; CDR3 DNA: TGTGCCAGTGCAGTGAATCTTAACTATGGCTACACCTTC; CDR3 protein: CASAVNLNYGYTF
V gene: TRBV2; J gene: TRBJ2-5; clone size: .; D gene: TRBD1; CDR3 DNA: TGTGCCAGCAGTGAATTGACAGGGAGAGAGACCCAGTACTTC; CDR3 protein: CASSELTGRETQYF
V gene: TRBV13; J gene: TRBJ1-2; clone size: once; D gene: TRBD1; CDR3 DNA: TGTGCCAGCAGCTTACAGGGGGCGAGACTGGATGGCTACACCTTC; CDR3 protein: CASSLQGARLDGYTF
V gene: TRBV9; J gene: TRBJ1-1; clone size: .; D gene: TRBD1; CDR3 DNA: TGTGCCAGCAGCGTTGGACAGGGCTCCGAAGCTTTCTTT; CDR3 protein: CASSVGQGSEAFF
V gene: TRBV7-3; J gene: TRBJ2-1; clone size: .; D gene: .; CDR3 DNA: TGTGCCAGCAGCTTAAGGGCCTGGGATGAGCAGTTCTTC; CDR3 protein: CASSLRAWDEQFF
V gene: TRBV2; J gene: TRBJ1-2; clone size: .; D gene: TRBD1; CDR3 DNA: TGTGCCAGCAGTGTATTAGGACAGGGGGCTGACGGCTACACCTTC; CDR3 protein: CASSVLGQGADGYTF
V gene: TRBV27; J gene: TRBJ2-2; clone size: .; D gene: TRBD1; CDR3 DNA: TGTGCCAGCAGTCCCCCCCCAAGGGACAGGGATACCGGGGAGCTGTTTTTT; CDR3 protein: CASSPPPRDRDTGELFF
V gene: TRBV11-3; J gene: TRBJ2-2; clone size: .; D gene: TRBD1; CDR3 DNA: TGTGCCAGCAGCTTTGGCACTCGGGACAGGGGGCCCGGGGAGCTGTTTTTT; CDR3 protein: CASSFGTRDRGPGELFF
V gene: TRBV6-5; J gene: TRBJ2-1; clone size: once; D gene: TRBD1; CDR3 DNA: TGTGCCAGCAGTTACCAGGGACAGAAACTCAATGAGCAGTTCTTC; CDR3 protein: CASSYQGQKLNEQFF
V gene: TRBV29-1; J gene: TRBJ2-1; clone size: .; D gene: .; CDR3 DNA: TGCAGCGCTTCGGGGGGCGGACCGTACAATGAGCAGTTCTTC; CDR3 protein: CSASGGGPYNEQFF
V gene: TRBV9; J gene: TRBJ2-3; clone size: .; D gene: .; CDR3 DNA: TGTGCCAGCAGCGTAGCTGCAGGCCGACCAGATACGCAGTATTTT; CDR3 protein: CASSVAAGRPDTQYF
V gene: TRBV5-1; J gene: TRBJ2-3; clone size: few; D gene: .; CDR3 DNA: TGCGCCAGCAGCTTGTTGGCGGGGCCCACAGATACGCAGTATTTT; CDR3 protein: CASSLLAGPTDTQYF
V gene: TRBV5-1; J gene: TRBJ1-1; clone size: .; D gene: .; CDR3 DNA: TGCGCCAGCAGCTTGGGACAGACCAACACTGAAGCTTTCTTT; CDR3 protein: CASSLGQTNTEAFF
V gene: TRBV6-5; J gene: TRBJ1-2; clone size: .; D gene: TRBD1; CDR3 DNA: TGTGCCAGCAGCCTTACGATGGACAGGGCATATGGCTACACCTTC; CDR3 protein: CASSLTMDRAYGYTF
V gene: TRBV11-1; J gene: TRBJ1-1; clone size: once; D gene: TRBD1; CDR3 DNA: TGTGCCAGCAGTTTAAAGATAGGGACAGGAGCTTTCTTT; CDR3 protein: CASSLKIGTGAFF
V gene: TRBV18; J gene: TRBJ2-1; clone size: .; D gene: .; CDR3 DNA: TGTGCCAGCTCACCACCCTTCAGGGATTATGAGCAGTTCTTC; CDR3 protein: CASSPPFRDYEQFF
V gene: TRBV7-9; J gene: TRBJ1-1; clone size: .; D gene: .; CDR3 DNA: TGTGCCAGCAGCTTAGTGGGGCCGTTGAACACTGAAGCTTTCTTT; CDR3 protein: CASSLVGPLNTEAFF
V gene: TRBV28; J gene: TRBJ2-1; clone size: .; D gene: .; CDR3 DNA: TGTGCCAGCAGTCTGTTAGGAGGGCGGGACAATGAGCAGTTCTTC; CDR3 protein: CASSLLGGRDNEQFF